These T cell receptor beta chains were read from a single sample in a study of blood T cell repertoires in COVID-19. Sequenced by immunoSEQ multiplex PCR; TCRdb stores in-frame clones only, minus some. The repertoire has about 210,000 clones, more than 75% of them found once; the top ten carry roughly 13%. The sample comprised peripheral blood. Receptor source: a human donor in a cohort sampled during active COVID-19. Each CDR3 is given with its conserved first and last residue. A D gene is named only where the DNA matches it firmly. Clone size is not always given. Where it is, it says once, few, many or a class for expanded clones.

clone size: NA
J gene: TRBJ2-3
D gene: NA
V gene: TRBV7-8
CDR3 DNA: TGTGCCAGCAGCGCGGGGACTGTTCAAGGCACAGATACGCAGTATTTT
CDR3 protein: CASSAGTVQGTDTQYF

clone size: once
J gene: TRBJ2-3
D gene: NA
V gene: TRBV9
CDR3 DNA: TGTGCCAGCAGCGTAGTAGCGACTAGCACAGATACGCAGTATTTT
CDR3 protein: CASSVVATSTDTQYF

clone size: NA
J gene: TRBJ1-5
D gene: NA
V gene: TRBV30
CDR3 DNA: TGTGCCTGGAGTGGACGGACTCCTGAGGGGCCCCAGCATTTT
CDR3 protein: CAWSGRTPEGPQHF

clone size: NA
J gene: TRBJ1-5
D gene: NA
V gene: TRBV4-3
CDR3 DNA: TGCGCCAGCAGCCAAGAAGGTAGGGGTCAGCCCCAGCATTTT
CDR3 protein: CASSQEGRGQPQHF

clone size: NA
J gene: TRBJ2-1
D gene: TRBD2
V gene: TRBV5-1
CDR3 DNA: TGCGCCAGCAGCTTGGTTGCGGGGGGGCAATATGAGCAGTTCTTC
CDR3 protein: CASSLVAGGQYEQFF

clone size: NA
J gene: TRBJ2-3
D gene: NA
V gene: TRBV13
CDR3 DNA: TGTGCCACATACGCCAACAACAGGATCGGCACAGATACGCAGTATTTT
CDR3 protein: CATYANNRIGTDTQYF

clone size: NA
J gene: TRBJ2-6
D gene: NA
V gene: TRBV2
CDR3 DNA: TGTGCCAGCAGTGGGTCGGGGTATGGGGCCAACGTCCTGACTTTC
CDR3 protein: CASSGSGYGANVLTF

clone size: NA
J gene: TRBJ2-7
D gene: TRBD2
V gene: TRBV7-2
CDR3 DNA: TGTGCCAGCAGCTTAGGATCCACAGGAGCGGGAGCATCTACCTACGAGCAGTACTTC
CDR3 protein: CASSLGSTGAGASTYEQYF

clone size: NA
J gene: TRBJ1-5
D gene: NA
V gene: TRBV7-2
CDR3 DNA: TGTGCCAGCAGCTTAGGTGGCCTTTCGCCCCAGCATTTT
CDR3 protein: CASSLGGLSPQHF

clone size: NA
J gene: TRBJ2-1
D gene: NA
V gene: TRBV6-4
CDR3 DNA: TGTGCCAGCAGTCCCAGCCGGAGACCCTACAATGAGCAGTTCTTC
CDR3 protein: CASSPSRRPYNEQFF

clone size: NA
J gene: TRBJ2-2
D gene: NA
V gene: TRBV18
CDR3 DNA: TGTGCCAGCTCACTGCCGGGAGCTCCGACCGGGGAGCTGTTTTTT
CDR3 protein: CASSLPGAPTGELFF

clone size: NA
J gene: TRBJ1-2
D gene: NA
V gene: TRBV28
CDR3 DNA: TGTGCCAGCAGTTTACCTCAGGAATATGGCTACACCTTC
CDR3 protein: CASSLPQEYGYTF

clone size: NA
J gene: TRBJ1-2
D gene: NA
V gene: TRBV29-1
CDR3 DNA: TGCAGCGTTGACTTTCGGGAGGCTAACTATGGCTACACCTTC
CDR3 protein: CSVDFREANYGYTF

clone size: NA
J gene: TRBJ1-1
D gene: NA
V gene: TRBV19
CDR3 DNA: TGTGCCAGTAGTATAAACAGGGTTCTGAACACTGAAGCTTTCTTT
CDR3 protein: CASSINRVLNTEAFF

clone size: NA
J gene: TRBJ1-2
D gene: NA
V gene: TRBV3-1/TRBV3-2
CDR3 DNA: TGTGCCAGCTCCAGGGAGGGGGACTATGGCTACACCTTC
CDR3 protein: CASSREGDYGYTF

clone size: few
J gene: TRBJ2-7
D gene: NA
V gene: TRBV18
CDR3 DNA: TGTGCCAGCTCCCGCCCCGGGAGCGACTCCTACGAGCAGTACTTC
CDR3 protein: CASSRPGSDSYEQYF

clone size: NA
J gene: TRBJ1-2
D gene: NA
V gene: TRBV5-6
CDR3 DNA: TGTGCCAGCAGCCCGCCGGGAGTTTCATCTAACTATGGCTACACCTTC
CDR3 protein: CASSPPGVSSNYGYTF

clone size: NA
J gene: TRBJ2-7
D gene: TRBD1
V gene: TRBV5-6
CDR3 DNA: TGTGCCAGCAGCCTCATGAGACTGGACAGGGAGGAAGTCGAGCAGTACTTC
CDR3 protein: CASSLMRLDREEVEQYF

clone size: NA
J gene: TRBJ2-1
D gene: TRBD2
V gene: TRBV18
CDR3 DNA: TGTGCCAGCTCACCATTTGCTACTAGCGGGGGATTCAATGAGCAGTTCTTC
CDR3 protein: CASSPFATSGGFNEQFF

clone size: few
J gene: TRBJ2-6
D gene: NA
V gene: TRBV15
CDR3 DNA: TGTGCCACCAGCATTCGGGACTCTGGGGCCAACGTCCTGACTTTC
CDR3 protein: CATSIRDSGANVLTF

clone size: NA
J gene: TRBJ2-1
D gene: TRBD2
V gene: TRBV29-1
CDR3 DNA: TGCAGCGTTGAAGTCGTCGGGGGGAGTGAGCAGTTCTTC
CDR3 protein: CSVEVVGGSEQFF

clone size: NA
J gene: TRBJ1-5
D gene: NA
V gene: TRBV23-1
CDR3 DNA: TGCGCTTACCAGCAGAGGGTAGGGGGTGCCAATCAGCCCCAGCATTTT
CDR3 protein: CAYQQRVGGANQPQHF

clone size: NA
J gene: TRBJ2-1
D gene: NA
V gene: TRBV27
CDR3 DNA: TGTGCCAGCAGTTTATCTAGTAACAATGAGCAGTTCTTC
CDR3 protein: CASSLSSNNEQFF

clone size: few
J gene: TRBJ1-2
D gene: NA
V gene: TRBV28
CDR3 DNA: TGTGCCAGCAGTCGCCCCCGAGAAGGGGCGGCTGGCTACACCTTC
CDR3 protein: CASSRPREGAAGYTF

clone size: few
J gene: TRBJ1-2
D gene: TRBD1
V gene: TRBV7-2
CDR3 DNA: TGTGCCAGCAGCTTAGTTGCGACAGGGGGAAGAGATGGCTACACCTTC
CDR3 protein: CASSLVATGGRDGYTF

clone size: NA
J gene: TRBJ2-2
D gene: NA
V gene: TRBV7-8
CDR3 DNA: TGTGCCAGCAGCCGACGGACAGCCTCGAACACCGGGGAGCTGTTTTTT
CDR3 protein: CASSRRTASNTGELFF

clone size: NA
J gene: TRBJ2-1
D gene: TRBD2
V gene: TRBV7-9
CDR3 DNA: TGTGCCAGCAGCCCCAAAAGCGGGACTAGCGGGTTCGATGAGCAGTTCTTC
CDR3 protein: CASSPKSGTSGFDEQFF

clone size: NA
J gene: TRBJ2-3
D gene: TRBD2
V gene: TRBV10-3
CDR3 DNA: TGTGCCATCAGGACTAGCGGATCAAGCACAGATACGCAGTATTTT
CDR3 protein: CAIRTSGSSTDTQYF

clone size: NA
J gene: TRBJ1-1
D gene: TRBD1
V gene: TRBV28
CDR3 DNA: TGTGCCAGCAGTACTGGGACAGGGCCCTCCCCAACTTTCTTT
CDR3 protein: CASSTGTGPSPTFF

clone size: NA
J gene: TRBJ2-2
D gene: NA
V gene: TRBV6-4
CDR3 DNA: TGTGCCAGCAGTGACGGTTTAGCGAACACCGGGGAGCTGTTTTTT
CDR3 protein: CASSDGLANTGELFF

clone size: NA
J gene: TRBJ2-7
D gene: TRBD2
V gene: TRBV5-1
CDR3 DNA: TGCGCCAGCAGCTCCGGCTCGGGGGTGGCGGGAGGGTACGAGCAGTACTTC
CDR3 protein: CASSSGSGVAGGYEQYF

clone size: NA
J gene: TRBJ2-2
D gene: TRBD2
V gene: TRBV19
CDR3 DNA: TGTGCCAGCTCACGGACTAGCGGGAGTTTTGGCGGGGAGCTGTTTTTT
CDR3 protein: CASSRTSGSFGGELFF

clone size: NA
J gene: TRBJ2-3
D gene: TRBD1
V gene: TRBV2
CDR3 DNA: TGTGCCAGCAGTACCGGGACAGGAGGGACAGATACGCAGTATTTT
CDR3 protein: CASSTGTGGTDTQYF

clone size: NA
J gene: TRBJ1-4
D gene: NA
V gene: TRBV3-1/TRBV3-2
CDR3 DNA: TGTGCCAGCAGCCACCCTCCTGACACCCAGGGTGAAAAACTGTTTTTT
CDR3 protein: CASSHPPDTQGEKLFF

clone size: once
J gene: TRBJ2-3
D gene: TRBD1
V gene: TRBV11-3
CDR3 DNA: TGTGCCAGCAGCCCAGGACAGGGGTCAGCAGATACGCAGTATTTT
CDR3 protein: CASSPGQGSADTQYF

clone size: NA
J gene: TRBJ1-2
D gene: NA
V gene: TRBV7-3
CDR3 DNA: TGTGCCAGCAGCTTAGACAGGCGCCGCGGCTACACCTTC
CDR3 protein: CASSLDRRRGYTF

clone size: NA
J gene: TRBJ2-1
D gene: TRBD1
V gene: TRBV5-5
CDR3 DNA: TGTGCCAGCAGCTCAGGGGGAGACTCCTACAATGAGCAGTTCTTC
CDR3 protein: CASSSGGDSYNEQFF

clone size: NA
J gene: TRBJ2-7
D gene: TRBD2
V gene: TRBV7-2
CDR3 DNA: TGTGCCAGCAGCGTAGCGGGGACTAGGGGCTACGAGCAGTACTTC
CDR3 protein: CASSVAGTRGYEQYF

clone size: few
J gene: TRBJ2-1
D gene: NA
V gene: TRBV19
CDR3 DNA: TGTGCCAGTAGTATAGGTGTTGGGGAGTCCAATGAGCAGTTCTTC
CDR3 protein: CASSIGVGESNEQFF

clone size: NA
J gene: TRBJ2-1
D gene: TRBD2
V gene: TRBV7-2
CDR3 DNA: TGTGCCAGCAGCTTAGGGCGGGGGGCACTGGGTGGGCAGTTCTTC
CDR3 protein: CASSLGRGALGGQFF

clone size: NA
J gene: TRBJ1-2
D gene: TRBD1
V gene: TRBV4-1
CDR3 DNA: TGCGCCAGCAGCCAGACAGGGGTCTATGGCTACACCTTC
CDR3 protein: CASSQTGVYGYTF

clone size: NA
J gene: TRBJ2-1
D gene: TRBD1
V gene: TRBV12-3/TRBV12-4
CDR3 DNA: TGTGCCAGCAGTACCTCAGGGGGCTCGAAGTTCTTC
CDR3 protein: CASSTSGGSKFF

clone size: NA
J gene: TRBJ2-7
D gene: NA
V gene: TRBV11-2
CDR3 DNA: TGTGCCAGCAGCTTAGAGGGCCACTCCTACGAGCAGTACTTC
CDR3 protein: CASSLEGHSYEQYF

clone size: NA
J gene: TRBJ1-6
D gene: TRBD1
V gene: TRBV5-1
CDR3 DNA: TGCGCCAGCGGACAGGACAATAGATCACCCCTCCACTTT
CDR3 protein: CASGQDNRSPLHF

clone size: few
J gene: TRBJ1-5
D gene: TRBD1
V gene: TRBV28
CDR3 DNA: TGTGCCAGCAGTTCCCTGACAGGGGCAGGGCAGCCCCAGCATTTT
CDR3 protein: CASSSLTGAGQPQHF

clone size: NA
J gene: TRBJ1-2
D gene: TRBD1
V gene: TRBV11-2
CDR3 DNA: TGTGCCAGCAGCCGAACAGGGGAGGATGGCTACACCTTC
CDR3 protein: CASSRTGEDGYTF

clone size: NA
J gene: TRBJ1-4
D gene: NA
V gene: TRBV5-4
CDR3 DNA: TGTGCCAGCAGAGGATCAGGGAATGAAAAACTGTTTTTT
CDR3 protein: CASRGSGNEKLFF

clone size: few
J gene: TRBJ1-3
D gene: NA
V gene: TRBV5-1
CDR3 DNA: TGCGCCAGCAGCCCCAACGGCGGGGCGCCGGGAAACACCATATATTTT
CDR3 protein: CASSPNGGAPGNTIYF

clone size: NA
J gene: TRBJ1-2
D gene: NA
V gene: TRBV5-6
CDR3 DNA: TGTGCCAGCAGTTTTGCTGGAGCCTATGGCTACACCTTC
CDR3 protein: CASSFAGAYGYTF

clone size: once
J gene: TRBJ1-5
D gene: NA
V gene: TRBV5-1
CDR3 DNA: TGCGCCAGCAGCCCCGGCGGGCGTAGTAATCAGCCCCAGCATTTT
CDR3 protein: CASSPGGRSNQPQHF

clone size: NA
J gene: TRBJ1-5
D gene: NA
V gene: TRBV7-9
CDR3 DNA: TGTGCCAGCAGCCCTCTTGGGGGCACTCAGCCCCAGCATTTT
CDR3 protein: CASSPLGGTQPQHF

clone size: NA
J gene: TRBJ2-3
D gene: NA
V gene: TRBV2
CDR3 DNA: TGTGCCACCCGGGGGGCGGGGCCTTTGACAGATACGCAGTATTTT
CDR3 protein: CATRGAGPLTDTQYF

clone size: few
J gene: TRBJ2-5
D gene: NA
V gene: TRBV6-2/TRBV6-3
CDR3 DNA: TGTGCCAGCAGTTATCGAGGGCCCGAGACCCAGTACTTC
CDR3 protein: CASSYRGPETQYF